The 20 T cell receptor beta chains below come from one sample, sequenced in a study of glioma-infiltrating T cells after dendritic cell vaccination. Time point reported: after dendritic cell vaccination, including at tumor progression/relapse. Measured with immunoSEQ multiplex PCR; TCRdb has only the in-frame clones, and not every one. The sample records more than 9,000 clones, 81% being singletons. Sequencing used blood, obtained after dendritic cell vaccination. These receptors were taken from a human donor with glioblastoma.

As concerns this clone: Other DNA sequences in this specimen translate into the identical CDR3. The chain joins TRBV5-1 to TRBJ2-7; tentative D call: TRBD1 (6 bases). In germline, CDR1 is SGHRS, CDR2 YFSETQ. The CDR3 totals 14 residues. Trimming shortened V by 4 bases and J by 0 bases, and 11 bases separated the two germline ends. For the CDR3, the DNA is TGCGCCAGCAGCCAGGACAGCGTCTCCTACGAGCAGTACTTC. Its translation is CASSQDSVSYEQYF.

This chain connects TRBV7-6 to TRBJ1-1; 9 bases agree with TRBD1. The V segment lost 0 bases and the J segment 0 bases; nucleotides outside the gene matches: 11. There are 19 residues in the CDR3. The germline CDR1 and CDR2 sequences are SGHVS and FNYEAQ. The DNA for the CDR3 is TGTGCCAGCAGCTTAGCAAAGGGGCTTAGGGACAGGGTGAACACTGAAGCTTTCTTT. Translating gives CASSLAKGLRDRVNTEAFF.

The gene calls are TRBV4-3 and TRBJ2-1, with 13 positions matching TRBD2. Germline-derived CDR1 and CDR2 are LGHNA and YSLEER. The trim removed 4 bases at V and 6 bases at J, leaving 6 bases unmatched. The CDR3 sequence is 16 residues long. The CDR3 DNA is TGCGCCAGCAGCCGGGATACTAGCGGGAGGGCCAATGAGCAGTTCTTC. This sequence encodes CASSRDTSGRANEQFF.

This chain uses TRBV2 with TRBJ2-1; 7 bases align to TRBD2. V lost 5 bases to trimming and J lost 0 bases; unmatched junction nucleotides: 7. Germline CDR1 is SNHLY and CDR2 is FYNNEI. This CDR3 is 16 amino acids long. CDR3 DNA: TGTGCCAGCAGTAACGGGAGGCCATCCTCCTACAATGAGCAGTTCTTC. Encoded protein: CASSNGRPSSYNEQFF.

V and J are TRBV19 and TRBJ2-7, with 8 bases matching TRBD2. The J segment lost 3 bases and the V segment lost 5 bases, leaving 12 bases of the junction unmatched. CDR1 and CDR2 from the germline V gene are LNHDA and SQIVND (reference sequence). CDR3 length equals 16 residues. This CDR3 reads CASSLEQGLGDYEQYF. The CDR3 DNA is TGTGCCAGTAGTCTCGAACAGGGACTAGGAGACTACGAGCAGTACTTC.

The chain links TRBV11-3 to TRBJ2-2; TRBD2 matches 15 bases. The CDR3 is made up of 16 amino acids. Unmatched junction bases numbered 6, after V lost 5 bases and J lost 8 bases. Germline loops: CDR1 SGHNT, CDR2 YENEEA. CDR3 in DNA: TGTGCCAGCAGCACCCGGACTAGCGGGAGGGGAGGGGAGCTGTTTTTT. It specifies CASSTRTSGRGGELFF.

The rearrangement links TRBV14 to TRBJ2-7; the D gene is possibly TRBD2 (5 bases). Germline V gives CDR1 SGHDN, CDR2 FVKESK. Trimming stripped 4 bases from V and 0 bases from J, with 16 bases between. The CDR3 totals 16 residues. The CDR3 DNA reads TGTGCCAGCAGCCCCGGCGGCACAGCGGTCTCCTACGAGCAGTACTTC. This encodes CASSPGGTAVSYEQYF.

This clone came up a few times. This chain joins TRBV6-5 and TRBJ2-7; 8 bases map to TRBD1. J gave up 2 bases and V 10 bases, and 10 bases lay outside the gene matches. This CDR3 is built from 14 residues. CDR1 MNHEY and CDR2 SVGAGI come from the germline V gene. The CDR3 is CATKPDRATYEQYF. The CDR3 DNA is TGTGCCACTAAACCGGACAGGGCAACCTACGAGCAGTACTTC.

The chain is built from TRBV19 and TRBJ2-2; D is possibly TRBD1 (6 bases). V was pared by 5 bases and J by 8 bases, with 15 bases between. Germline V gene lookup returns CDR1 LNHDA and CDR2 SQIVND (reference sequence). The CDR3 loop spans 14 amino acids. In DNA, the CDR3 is TGTGCCAGTAGTTCCGGGACAATCCAAGGGGAGCTGTTTTTT. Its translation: CASSSGTIQGELFF.

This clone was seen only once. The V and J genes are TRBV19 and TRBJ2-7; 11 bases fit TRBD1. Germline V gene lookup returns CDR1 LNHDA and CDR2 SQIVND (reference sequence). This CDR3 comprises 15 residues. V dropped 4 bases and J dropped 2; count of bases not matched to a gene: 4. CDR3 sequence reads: CASSTGTGGTYEQYF. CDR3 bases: TGTGCCAGTAGTACCGGGACAGGGGGGACCTACGAGCAGTACTTC.

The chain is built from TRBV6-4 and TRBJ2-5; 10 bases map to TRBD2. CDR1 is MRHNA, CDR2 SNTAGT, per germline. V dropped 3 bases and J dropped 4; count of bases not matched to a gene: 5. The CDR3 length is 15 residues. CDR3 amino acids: CASSERASGGETQYF. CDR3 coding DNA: TGTGCCAGCAGTGAAAGGGCTAGCGGGGGAGAGACCCAGTACTTC.

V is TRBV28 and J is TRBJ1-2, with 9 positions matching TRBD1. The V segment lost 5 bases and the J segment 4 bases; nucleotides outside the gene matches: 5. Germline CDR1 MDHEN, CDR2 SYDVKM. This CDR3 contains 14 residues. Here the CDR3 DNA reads TGTGCCAGCAGTGGGGGGACAGGGAGCTATGGCTACACCTTC. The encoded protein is CASSGGTGSYGYTF.

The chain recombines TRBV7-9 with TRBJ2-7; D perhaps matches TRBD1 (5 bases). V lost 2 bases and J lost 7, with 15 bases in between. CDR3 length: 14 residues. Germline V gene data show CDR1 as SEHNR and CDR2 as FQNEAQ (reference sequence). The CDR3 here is CASSLTLGADEQYF. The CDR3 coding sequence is TGTGCCAGCAGCTTAACCCTAGGGGCGGATGAGCAGTACTTC.

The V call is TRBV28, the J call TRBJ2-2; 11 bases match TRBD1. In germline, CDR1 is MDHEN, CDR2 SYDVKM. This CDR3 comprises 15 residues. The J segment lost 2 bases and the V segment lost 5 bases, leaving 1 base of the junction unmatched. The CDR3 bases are TGTGCCAGCAGTGGACAGGGGGCTAACACCGGGGAGCTGTTTTTT. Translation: CASSGQGANTGELFF.

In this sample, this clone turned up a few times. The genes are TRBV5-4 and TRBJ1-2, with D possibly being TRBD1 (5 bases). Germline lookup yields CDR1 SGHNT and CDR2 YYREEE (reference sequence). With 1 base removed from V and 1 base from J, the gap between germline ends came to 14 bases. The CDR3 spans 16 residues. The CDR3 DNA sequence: TGTGCCAGCAGCTTGCCCCACGGGGGGAGTAACTATGGCTACACCTTC. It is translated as CASSLPHGGSNYGYTF. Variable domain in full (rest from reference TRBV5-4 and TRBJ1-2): ETGVTQSPTHLIKTRGQQVTLRCSSQSGHNTVSWYQQALGQGPQFIFQYYREEENGRGNFPPRFSGLQFPNYSSELNVNALELDDSALYLCASSLPHGGSNYGYTFGSGTRLTVV.

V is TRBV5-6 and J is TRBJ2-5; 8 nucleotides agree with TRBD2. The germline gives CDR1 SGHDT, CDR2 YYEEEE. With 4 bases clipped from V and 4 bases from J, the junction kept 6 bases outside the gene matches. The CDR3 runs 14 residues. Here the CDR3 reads CASSTGLAGETQYF. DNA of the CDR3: TGTGCCAGCAGCACCGGACTAGCTGGAGAGACCCAGTACTTC. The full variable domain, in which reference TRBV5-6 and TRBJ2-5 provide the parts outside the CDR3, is DAGVTQSPTHLIKTRGQQVTLRCSPKSGHDTVSWYQQALGQGPQFIFQYYEEEERQRGNFPDRFSGHQFPNYSSELNVNALLLGDSALYLCASSTGLAGETQYFGPGTRLLVL.

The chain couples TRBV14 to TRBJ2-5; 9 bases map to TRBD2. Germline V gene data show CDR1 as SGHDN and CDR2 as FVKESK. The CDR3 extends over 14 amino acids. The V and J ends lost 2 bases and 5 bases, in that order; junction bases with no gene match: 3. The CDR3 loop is CASSQYSGSETQYF. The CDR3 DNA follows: TGTGCCAGCAGCCAATATAGCGGGAGTGAGACCCAGTACTTC.

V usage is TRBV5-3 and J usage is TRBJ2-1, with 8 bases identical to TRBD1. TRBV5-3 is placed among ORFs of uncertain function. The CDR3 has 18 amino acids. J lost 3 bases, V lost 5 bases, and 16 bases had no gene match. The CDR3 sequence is CARSPDRGGVRFYNEQFF. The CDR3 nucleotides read TGTGCCAGAAGTCCAGACAGGGGAGGAGTGAGGTTCTACAATGAGCAGTTCTTC.

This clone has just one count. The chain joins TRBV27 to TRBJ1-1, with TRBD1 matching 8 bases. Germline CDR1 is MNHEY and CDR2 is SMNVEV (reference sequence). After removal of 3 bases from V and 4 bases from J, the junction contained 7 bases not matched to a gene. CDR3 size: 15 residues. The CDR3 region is CASSFSTGVSTEAFF. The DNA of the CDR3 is TGTGCCAGCAGTTTTTCGACAGGGGTAAGCACTGAAGCTTTCTTT.

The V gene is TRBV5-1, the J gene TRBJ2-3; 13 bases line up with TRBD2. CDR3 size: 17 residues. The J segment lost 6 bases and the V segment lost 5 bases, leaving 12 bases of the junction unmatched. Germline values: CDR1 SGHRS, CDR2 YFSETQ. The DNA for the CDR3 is TGCGCCAGCAGTTTAGAACCGGGACTAGCGGGATCGGATACGCAGTATTTT. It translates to CASSLEPGLAGSDTQYF.